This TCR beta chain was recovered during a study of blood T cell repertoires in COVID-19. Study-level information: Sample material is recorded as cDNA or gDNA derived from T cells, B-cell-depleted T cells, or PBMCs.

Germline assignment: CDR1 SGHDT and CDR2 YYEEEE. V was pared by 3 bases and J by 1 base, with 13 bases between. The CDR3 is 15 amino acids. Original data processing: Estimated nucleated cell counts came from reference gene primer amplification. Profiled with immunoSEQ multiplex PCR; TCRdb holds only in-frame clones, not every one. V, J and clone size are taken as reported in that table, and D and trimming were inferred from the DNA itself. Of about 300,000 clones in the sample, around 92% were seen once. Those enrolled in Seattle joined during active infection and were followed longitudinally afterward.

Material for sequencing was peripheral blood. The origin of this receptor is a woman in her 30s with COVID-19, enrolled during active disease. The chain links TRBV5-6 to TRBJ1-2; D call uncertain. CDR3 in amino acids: CASSWEAEYNYGYTF. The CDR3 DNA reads TGTGCCAGCAGCTGGGAGGCAGAATATAACTATGGCTACACCTTC. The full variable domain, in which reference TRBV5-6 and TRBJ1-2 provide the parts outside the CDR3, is DAGVTQSPTHLIKTRGQQVTLRCSPKSGHDTVSWYQQALGQGPQFIFQYYEEEERQRGNFPDRFSGHQFPNYSSELNVNALLLGDSALYLCASSWEAEYNYGYTFGSGTRLTVV.